The entry that follows covers one T cell receptor beta chain sequence. Its antigen is as yet unknown. The CDR3 is made up of 16 amino acids. The trim removed 4 bases at V and 0 bases at J, leaving 6 bases unmatched. Germline values: CDR1 ENHRY, CDR2 SYGVKD. This sample was taken from a study of T cells after yellow fever vaccination. Background on the study: The authors prepared low-cell-number fractions using SMART-Seq v4 Ultra Low Input. Study results and limitations: The secondary T-cell response peaked on day 5, not day 15, but was weaker.

The study made its TCR cDNA through 5'RACE template switching. That step introduced a universal primer site along with UMIs. Each CDR3 protein is one row after TCRdb ran MiXCR on the 5' RACE reads. The repertoire has 200,000 to 250,000 distinct CDR3 sequences, around 7% of them found once; the top ten carry approximately 0.85%. This receptor was identified in a man aged 25 to 40 who received the YFV17D yellow fever vaccine. The chain combines TRBV10-3 with TRBJ2-3, with 8 positions matching TRBD1. This specimen consisted of CD4+ T cells sorted from PBMCs, obtained 15 days after the yellow fever booster vaccination. As DNA, the CDR3 is TGTGCCATCAGTGGCCAGGGGGCTCTTAGCACAGATACGCAGTATTTT. It codes for CAISGQGALSTDTQYF.